This T cell receptor beta chain was sequenced for a study of T cell repertoires in cytomegalovirus infection. MiXCR, applied by TCRdb to the reads, yields one record per CDR3 protein. The data hold 450,000 to 550,000 distinct CDR3 sequences, with approximately 15% observed a single time. Germline CDR1 is LGHNT and CDR2 is FRNRAP. V gave up 0 bases and J gave up 5 bases, with 3 bases separating them. CDR3 length: 12 residues. This clonotype was detected ten times or more. The sequenced sample consisted of CD8+ T cells from PBMCs. V gene TRBV12-5 combines with J gene TRBJ2-3; D gene unclear. The clonotype was recovered from a human donor in good health (CMV status not recorded). Some clones in this sample may be carry-over from other donors' samples. DNA of the CDR3: TGTGCTAGTGGTTTGGTAGTAGATACGCAGTATTTT. This gives the protein CASGLVVDTQYF.